The 13 T cell receptor beta chains given below trace back to one sample, sequenced in a study of STAT5B mutations in CD4+ large granular lymphocyte leukemia. The protocol was immunoSEQ multiplex PCR, while the TCRdb copy is restricted to in-frame clones and leaves out a portion. This table has about 32,000 clones, about 85% appearing once. Sample: CD4+ T cells from blood buffy coats. These receptors originate from a human donor in good health.

The rearrangement uses TRBV27 and TRBJ2-7; 11 positions match TRBD1. Unmatched junction bases numbered 7, after V lost 3 bases and J lost 6 bases. The CDR3 is 15 amino acids. Germline values: CDR1 MNHEY, CDR2 SMNVEV (reference sequence). This CDR3 reads CASSFRDRGFGEQYF. CDR3 bases: TGTGCCAGCAGTTTCCGGGACAGGGGGTTTGGCGAGCAGTACTTC.

V usage is TRBV7-9 and J usage is TRBJ2-1; 10 bases are shared with TRBD2. Germline values: CDR1 SEHNR, CDR2 FQNEAQ (reference sequence). The junction had 8 bases not matched to a gene; V was cut back by 2 bases and J by 10 bases. This CDR3 spans 15 amino acids. The CDR3 sequence: CASSLPGLATLEQFF. CDR3 DNA: TGTGCCAGCAGCTTACCGGGACTAGCGACCCTGGAGCAGTTCTTC.

V and J are TRBV6-1 and TRBJ2-1; D gene unclear. The CDR3 is made up of 12 amino acids. Germline V gene sequence: CDR1 MNHNS, CDR2 SASEGT. V dropped 5 bases and J dropped 6 bases, with 8 bases sitting between them. The CDR3 bases are TGTGCCAGCAGTAAGTGGAGCAATGAGCAGTTCTTC. Translated, it gives CASSKWSNEQFF.

CDR3 DNA: TGCGCCAGCAGTAAGTTAGGAGGGATGAAGACCCAGTACTTC. This gives the protein CASSKLGGMKTQYF. The chain uses TRBV5-1 and TRBJ2-5, with TRBD2 as a possible D gene (6 bases). Germline V gives CDR1 SGHRS, CDR2 YFSETQ. V lost 5 bases to trimming and J lost 6 bases, with 17 bases between them. The CDR3 covers 14 residues.

This chain joins TRBV18 and TRBJ2-5, with 7 bases that match TRBD2. This CDR3 contains 15 residues. V lost 2 bases, J lost 7 bases, and 10 bases stayed unmatched. Germline CDR1 and CDR2: KGHSH and LQKENI. This CDR3 reads CASSPELASRGTQYF. In DNA, the CDR3 is TGTGCCAGCTCACCAGAACTAGCGAGTCGGGGGACCCAGTACTTC.

The CDR3 nucleotides are TGTGCCTGGAACCACAGGGGGCCAGATACGCAGTATTTT. It encodes CAWNHRGPDTQYF. V usage is TRBV30 and J usage is TRBJ2-3; 9 nucleotides agree with TRBD1. Germline trimming cut 4 bases from V and 4 bases from J; bases unmatched to any gene: 3. Germline V gene data show CDR1 as GTSNPN and CDR2 as SVGIG (reference sequence). The CDR3 runs to 13 residues.

The chain uses TRBV28 and TRBJ1-5, with D unclear. Per the germline V gene, CDR1 is MDHEN and CDR2 is SYDVKM. Trimming cost V 8 bases and J 7 bases, with 24 bases left between them. The CDR3 runs 16 residues. CDR3 region: CASLMGGGPGSQPQHF. In DNA, the CDR3 is TGTGCCAGCCTGATGGGTGGAGGCCCCGGGAGCCAGCCCCAGCATTTT.

V gene TRBV19 combines with J gene TRBJ2-7; TRBD2 matches at 8 bases. Germline values: CDR1 LNHDA, CDR2 SQIVND (reference sequence). CDR3 length equals 15 residues. The ends lost 9 bases at V and 1 base at J; junction bases unmatched: 11. The CDR3 sequence: CASRDGGGSSYEQYF. DNA for the CDR3: TGTGCCAGCCGCGACGGGGGGGGCTCATCCTACGAGCAGTACTTC.

V usage is TRBV5-1 and J usage is TRBJ2-2; D tentatively fits TRBD1 or TRBD2 (5 bases each). Per germline, CDR1 SGHRS and CDR2 YFSETQ. This CDR3 has 16 amino acids. Trimming took off 2 bases at V and 4 bases at J, with 15 bases between the two ends. The CDR3 protein is CASSFSGTPSTGELFF. CDR3 nucleotide sequence: TGCGCCAGCAGCTTTTCCGGGACCCCGAGCACCGGGGAGCTGTTTTTT.

The V call is TRBV5-4, the J call TRBJ1-4, with D uncertain. The germline V gene has CDR1 SGHNT and CDR2 YYREEE (reference sequence). The CDR3 is made up of 13 amino acids. V gave up 5 bases and J gave up 0 bases, with 5 bases separating them. The CDR3 DNA follows: TGTGCCAGCAGGGACCCAACTAATGAAAAACTGTTTTTT. Its translation is CASRDPTNEKLFF.

The V call is TRBV7-9, the J call TRBJ1-2; D is undetermined. CDR1 SEHNR and CDR2 FQNEAQ come from the germline V gene (reference sequence). This CDR3 is built from 13 residues. Trimming shortened V by 5 bases and J by 8 bases, and 15 bases separated the two germline ends. DNA for the CDR3: TGTGCCAGCAGCGCGCAAACATCAGCCGGCTACACCTTC. Its translation: CASSAQTSAGYTF.

CDR3 residues: CATRRDKLGMNTEAFF. CDR3 in DNA: TGTGCCACCAGGCGAGACAAGCTGGGGATGAACACTGAAGCTTTCTTT. This rearrangement joins TRBV15 to TRBJ1-1; no clear D gene. CDR1 is LNHNV, CDR2 YYDKDF, per germline (reference sequence). The CDR3 runs to 16 residues. Between the trimmed V and J ends, which lost 6 bases and 0 bases, there was a span of 17 bases.

This chain uses TRBV28 with TRBJ1-5; 7 bases agree with TRBD1. The CDR3 loop spans 17 amino acids. Germline assignment: CDR1 MDHEN and CDR2 SYDVKM. Losses at the gene ends were 5 bases for V and 0 bases for J; bases not matched to a gene: 10. The CDR3 nucleotides are TGTGCCAGCAGTGCCGGGACAGCCGTCTTTAGCAATCAGCCCCAGCATTTT. Encoded protein: CASSAGTAVFSNQPQHF.